One sample yielded the 7 T cell receptor beta chains listed below, sequenced in a study of graft-versus-host responses after intestinal transplantation. Assay used: immunoSEQ multiplex PCR; TCRdb lists only in-frame clones, some missing. The sample contains fewer than 95,000 clones, 85% to 95% of which appear only once. The antigens these receptors bind are not known. This specimen was unstimulated CD4+ T cells sorted from spleen or lymph node cells, taken before transplant. The receptors stem from a human donor who was the organ donor for an intestinal transplant.

This clone is a singleton in its sample. This chain links TRBV28 with TRBJ2-7; D might be TRBD1 (8 bases). The CDR3 totals 15 residues. Germline V CDR1 and CDR2: MDHEN, SYDVKM. The germline V and J ends were trimmed by 6 bases and 1 base, with 16 bases remaining between them. The CDR3 region is CASRGTGGGSYEQYF. The CDR3 DNA reads as TGTGCCAGCAGGGGTACAGGGGGAGGGTCCTACGAGCAGTACTTC.

Points on this clone: The same CDR3 is also encoded by other DNA sequences in this sample. This chain connects TRBV28 to TRBJ2-1, with D hard to call. Germline V gives CDR1 MDHEN, CDR2 SYDVKM. Trimming took 3 bases from V and 0 from J, leaving 6 bases between them. The CDR3 totals 14 residues. This chain's CDR3 is CASSLTGSYNEQFF. DNA for the CDR3: TGTGCCAGCAGTTTGACTGGCTCCTACAATGAGCAGTTCTTC.

This clone came up once. The chain has TRBV30 and TRBJ2-7; TRBD1 is a possible D gene (6 bases). The CDR3 consists of 13 residues. The germline gives CDR1 GTSNPN, CDR2 SVGIG (reference sequence). V shed 0 bases and J shed 2 bases, with 8 bases lying between them. This CDR3 reads CAWSVKGAYEQYF. Here the CDR3 DNA reads TGTGCCTGGAGTGTAAAGGGGGCCTACGAGCAGTACTTC. Using reference TRBV30 and TRBJ2-7 for the parts outside the CDR3, the full variable domain is SQTIHQWPATLVQPVGSPLSLECTVEGTSNPNLYWYRQAAGRGLQLLFYSVGIGQISSEVPQNLSASRPQDRQFILSSKKLLLSDSGFYLCAWSVKGAYEQYFGPGTRLTVT.

The chain recombines TRBV7-2 with TRBJ2-5; D perhaps matches TRBD2 (6 bases). TRBJ2-7 explains the end of the DNA better; the J call may be wrong. The CDR3 sequence is 15 residues long. Germline CDR1 reads SGHTA; CDR2 reads FQGNSA. CDR3 loop: CASSYDSGASYEQYF. CDR3 coding DNA: TGTGCCAGCAGTTACGATAGCGGTGCAAGCTACGAGCAGTACTTC.

The chain has TRBV6-1 and TRBJ2-7; D may be TRBD2 (5 bases). This CDR3 is built from 14 residues. The V end lost 3 bases, the J end lost 2 bases, and 11 bases lay between the germline ends. Germline V CDR1 and CDR2: MNHNS, SASEGT. The CDR3 sequence: CASSEPRLTYEQYF. CDR3 sequence (DNA): TGTGCCAGCAGTGAGCCGAGACTAACCTACGAGCAGTACTTC.

The chain uses TRBV18 and TRBJ1-6; D might be TRBD1 (5 bases). This CDR3 has 13 residues. V shed 2 bases and J shed 8 bases, with 7 bases lying between them. The V gene's germline CDR1 is KGHSH and CDR2 LQKENI. DNA for the CDR3: TGTGCCAGCTCACCAGGGGGGGATTCACCCCTCCACTTT. Translation: CASSPGGDSPLHF.

The J gene is TRBJ1-6, the V gene TRBV23-1; D is undetermined. TRBV23-1 is known as an ORF, though its function is uncertain. Deletions cut 2 bases from V and 7 bases from J, with 15 bases between. The CDR3 has 16 residues. The CDR3, as DNA: TGCGCCAGCAGTCAACCCGGACGGCCGAGCAATTCACCCCTCCACTTT. Protein: CASSQPGRPSNSPLHF.